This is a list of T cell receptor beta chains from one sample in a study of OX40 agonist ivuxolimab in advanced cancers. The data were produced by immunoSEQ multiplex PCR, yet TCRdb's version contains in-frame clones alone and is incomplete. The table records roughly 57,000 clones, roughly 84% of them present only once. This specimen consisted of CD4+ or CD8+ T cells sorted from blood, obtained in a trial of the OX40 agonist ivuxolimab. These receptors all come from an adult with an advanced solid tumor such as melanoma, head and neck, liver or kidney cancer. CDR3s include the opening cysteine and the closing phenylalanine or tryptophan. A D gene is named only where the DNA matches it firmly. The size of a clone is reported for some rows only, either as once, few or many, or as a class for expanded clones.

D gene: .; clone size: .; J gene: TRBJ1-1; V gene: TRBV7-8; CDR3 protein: CASSFTHSSASGEAFF; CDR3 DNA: TGTGCCAGCAGCTTCACCCACTCTAGCGCGAGCGGTGAAGCTTTCTTT
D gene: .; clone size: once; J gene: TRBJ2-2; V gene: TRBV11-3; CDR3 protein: CASSLGYGRELFF; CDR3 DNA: TGTGCCAGCAGCTTAGGATATGGCCGGGAGCTGTTTTTT
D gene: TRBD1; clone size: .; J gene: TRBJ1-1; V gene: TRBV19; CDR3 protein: CASSAQGAFWSGTEAFF; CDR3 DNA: TGTGCCAGTAGTGCCCAGGGGGCCTTTTGGAGTGGCACTGAAGCTTTCTTT
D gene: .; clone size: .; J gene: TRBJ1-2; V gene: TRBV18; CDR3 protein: CASSPGADSYGYTF; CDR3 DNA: TGTGCCAGCTCACCAGGGGCCGACTCCTATGGCTACACCTTC
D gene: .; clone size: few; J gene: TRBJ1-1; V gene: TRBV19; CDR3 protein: CASSPRAGGAFF; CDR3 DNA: TGTGCCAGTAGTCCTAGAGCCGGGGGCGCTTTCTTT
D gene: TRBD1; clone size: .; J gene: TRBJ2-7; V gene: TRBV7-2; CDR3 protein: CASSLGGQGVYEQYF; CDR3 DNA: TGTGCCAGCAGCTTGGGGGGACAGGGAGTCTACGAGCAGTACTTC
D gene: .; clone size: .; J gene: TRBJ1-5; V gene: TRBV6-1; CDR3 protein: CASSLALGQPQHF; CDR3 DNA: TGTGCCAGCAGCCTTGCACTGGGTCAGCCCCAGCATTTT
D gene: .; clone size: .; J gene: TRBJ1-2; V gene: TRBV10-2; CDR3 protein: CASSESNSGYGYTF; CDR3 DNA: TGCGCCAGCAGTGAGTCGAACAGTGGCTATGGCTACACCTTC
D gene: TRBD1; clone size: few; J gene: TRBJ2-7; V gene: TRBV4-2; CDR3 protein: CASSQAGQGNEQYF; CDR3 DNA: TGTGCCAGCAGCCAAGCGGGACAGGGGAACGAGCAGTACTTC
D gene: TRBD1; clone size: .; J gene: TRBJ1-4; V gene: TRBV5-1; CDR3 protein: CASSFGTGGKLFF; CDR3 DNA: TGCGCCAGCAGCTTCGGGACAGGGGGAAAACTGTTTTTT
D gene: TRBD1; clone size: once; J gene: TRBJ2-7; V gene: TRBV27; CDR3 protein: CASRLIQGAYEQYF; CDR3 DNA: TGTGCCAGCAGGCTGATACAGGGGGCCTACGAGCAGTACTTC
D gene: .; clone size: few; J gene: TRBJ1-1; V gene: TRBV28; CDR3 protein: CASKEGRPEAFF; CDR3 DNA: TGTGCCAGCAAGGAAGGGCGGCCTGAAGCTTTCTTT
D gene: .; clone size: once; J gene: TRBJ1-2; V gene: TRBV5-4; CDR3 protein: CASSPVQGAYGYTF; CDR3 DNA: TGTGCCAGCAGCCCGGTACAGGGTGCCTATGGCTACACCTTC
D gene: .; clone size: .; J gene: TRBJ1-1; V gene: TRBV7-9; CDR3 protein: CASSAGYTEAFF; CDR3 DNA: TGTGCCAGCAGCGCCGGATACACTGAAGCTTTCTTT
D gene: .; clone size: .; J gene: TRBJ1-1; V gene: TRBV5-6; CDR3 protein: CASSRRAGVTEAFF; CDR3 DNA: TGTGCCAGCAGCCGGAGGGCTGGGGTCACTGAAGCTTTCTTT
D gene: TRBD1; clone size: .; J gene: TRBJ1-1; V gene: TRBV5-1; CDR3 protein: CASSLDRGTNTEAFF; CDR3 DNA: TGCGCCAGCAGCTTGGACAGGGGGACGAACACTGAAGCTTTCTTT
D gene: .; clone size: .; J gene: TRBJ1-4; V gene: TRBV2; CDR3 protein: CASRAVGRGEKLFF; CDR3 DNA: TGTGCCAGCAGGGCGGTGGGACGGGGTGAAAAACTGTTTTTT
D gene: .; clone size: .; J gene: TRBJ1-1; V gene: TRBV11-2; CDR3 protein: CASSWGNTEAFF; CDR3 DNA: TGTGCCAGCAGCTGGGGGAACACTGAAGCTTTCTTT
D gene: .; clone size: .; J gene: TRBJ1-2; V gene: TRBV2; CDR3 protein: CASSELTSVNYGYTF; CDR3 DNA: TGTGCCAGCAGTGAACTCACGAGCGTTAACTATGGCTACACCTTC
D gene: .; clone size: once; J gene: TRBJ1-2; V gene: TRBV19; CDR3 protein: CATKPPGFRPPDLYGYTF; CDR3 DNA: TGTGCCACAAAACCGCCAGGGTTTAGGCCCCCGGATCTCTATGGCTACACCTTC
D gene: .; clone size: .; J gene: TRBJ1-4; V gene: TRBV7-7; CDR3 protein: CASSFRPLQGGTNEKLFF; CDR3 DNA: TGTGCTAGCAGCTTCCGCCCCCTCCAGGGAGGCACTAATGAAAAACTGTTTTTT
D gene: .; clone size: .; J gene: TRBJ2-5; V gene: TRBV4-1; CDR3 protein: CASSQGSLANQETQYF; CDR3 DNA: TGCGCCAGCAGCCAAGGGTCCCTCGCAAACCAAGAGACCCAGTACTTC
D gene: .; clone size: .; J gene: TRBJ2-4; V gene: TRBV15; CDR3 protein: CATSRVTGIGAKNIQYF; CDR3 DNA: TGTGCCACCAGCAGAGTAACGGGAATTGGGGCCAAAAACATTCAGTACTTC
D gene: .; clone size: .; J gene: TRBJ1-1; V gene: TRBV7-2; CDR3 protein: CASSLGDGEAFF; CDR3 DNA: TGTGCCAGCAGCTTAGGAGACGGTGAAGCTTTCTTT
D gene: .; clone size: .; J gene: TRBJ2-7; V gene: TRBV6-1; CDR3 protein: CASSELTGQAF; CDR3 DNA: TGTGCCAGCAGTGAACTTACGGGACAAGCATTC
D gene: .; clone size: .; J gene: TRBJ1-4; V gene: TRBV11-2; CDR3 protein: CASSRQAPGTNEKLFF; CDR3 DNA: TGTGCCAGCAGCCGACAGGCGCCAGGGACTAATGAAAAACTGTTTTTT
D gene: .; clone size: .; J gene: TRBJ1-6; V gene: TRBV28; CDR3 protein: CASRPPTVGSPLHF; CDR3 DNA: TGTGCCAGCAGGCCCCCAACCGTGGGTTCACCCCTCCACTTT
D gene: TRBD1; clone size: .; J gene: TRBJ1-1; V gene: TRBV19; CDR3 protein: CASSTQGILWAFF; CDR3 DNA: TGTGCCAGTAGCACACAGGGGATCCTTTGGGCTTTCTTT
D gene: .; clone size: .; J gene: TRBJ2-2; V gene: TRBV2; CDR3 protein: CASSTGTGELFF; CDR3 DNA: TGTGCCAGCAGCACGGGAACCGGGGAGCTGTTTTTT
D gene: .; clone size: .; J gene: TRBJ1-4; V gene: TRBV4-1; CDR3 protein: CASSQVATAGEKLFF; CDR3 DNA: TGCGCCAGCAGCCAAGTTGCGACAGCAGGGGAAAAACTGTTTTTT
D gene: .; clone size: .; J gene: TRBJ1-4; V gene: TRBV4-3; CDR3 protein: CASASGSQSNTNEKLFF; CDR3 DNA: TGCGCCAGCGCGTCTGGTTCCCAATCAAATACTAATGAAAAACTGTTTTTT
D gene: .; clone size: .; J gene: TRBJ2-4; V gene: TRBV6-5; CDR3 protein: CASSYSDSYENIQYF; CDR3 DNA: TGTGCCAGCAGTTACTCGGACAGCTACGAAAACATTCAGTACTTC
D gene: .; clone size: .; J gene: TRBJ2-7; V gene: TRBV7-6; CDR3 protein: CASSLGEASRYEQYF; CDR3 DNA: TGTGCCAGCAGCTTAGGTGAGGCCAGCCGCTACGAGCAGTACTTC
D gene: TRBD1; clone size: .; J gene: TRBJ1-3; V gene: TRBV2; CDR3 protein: CASSLRDSSFSGNTIYF; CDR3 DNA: TGTGCCAGCAGTCTCCGGGACAGCAGCTTCTCTGGAAACACCATATATTTT
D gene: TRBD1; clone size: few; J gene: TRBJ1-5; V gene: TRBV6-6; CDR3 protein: CASSQNNLDRSKHF; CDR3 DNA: TGTGCCAGCAGTCAGAACAACCTGGACAGGTCCAAGCATTTT
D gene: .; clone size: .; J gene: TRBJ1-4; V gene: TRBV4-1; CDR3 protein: CASSQDSVNEKLFF; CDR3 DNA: TGCGCCAGCAGCCAAGACAGCGTTAATGAAAAACTGTTTTTT
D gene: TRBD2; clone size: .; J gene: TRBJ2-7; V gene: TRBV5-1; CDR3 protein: CASSEGTSGGPTYEQYF; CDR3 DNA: TGCGCCAGCAGCGAGGGGACTAGCGGGGGGCCCACCTACGAGCAGTACTTC
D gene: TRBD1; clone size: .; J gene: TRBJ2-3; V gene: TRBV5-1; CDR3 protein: CASSPGQGFSTDTQYF; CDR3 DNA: TGCGCCAGCAGCCCGGGACAGGGGTTTAGCACAGATACGCAGTATTTT
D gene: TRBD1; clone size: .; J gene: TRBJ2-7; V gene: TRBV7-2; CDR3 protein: CASSVDRGGLYEQYF; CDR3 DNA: TGTGCCAGCAGCGTAGACAGGGGCGGACTCTACGAGCAGTACTTC
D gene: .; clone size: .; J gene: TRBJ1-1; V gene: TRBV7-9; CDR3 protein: CASSFEQTHLGAFF; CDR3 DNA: TGTGCCAGCAGTTTCGAGCAAACCCACCTGGGGGCTTTCTTT
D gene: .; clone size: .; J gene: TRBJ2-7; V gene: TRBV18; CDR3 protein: CASSPGAAPYEQYF; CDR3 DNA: TGTGCCAGCTCACCAGGGGCAGCGCCCTACGAGCAGTACTTC
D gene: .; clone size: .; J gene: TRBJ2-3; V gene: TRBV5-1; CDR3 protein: CASSQMWGSGTDTQYF; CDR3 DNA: TGCGCCAGCAGCCAAATGTGGGGGTCGGGCACAGATACGCAGTATTTT
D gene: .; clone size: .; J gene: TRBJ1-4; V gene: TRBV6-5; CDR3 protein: CASSYGGGKLFF; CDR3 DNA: TGTGCCAGCAGTTACGGGGGAGGGAAACTGTTTTTT
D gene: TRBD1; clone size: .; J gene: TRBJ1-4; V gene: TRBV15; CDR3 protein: CATSRGQAEKLFF; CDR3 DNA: TGTGCCACCAGCAGGGGACAGGCTGAAAAACTGTTTTTT
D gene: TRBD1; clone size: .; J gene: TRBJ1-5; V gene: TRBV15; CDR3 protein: CATSSPGQAIGNQPQHF; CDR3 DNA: TGTGCCACCAGCAGTCCGGGACAGGCTATAGGCAATCAGCCCCAGCATTTT
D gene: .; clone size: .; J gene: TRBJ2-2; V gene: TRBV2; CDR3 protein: CASRETPVNTGELFF; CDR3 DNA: TGTGCCAGCAGGGAGACTCCGGTGAACACCGGGGAGCTGTTTTTT
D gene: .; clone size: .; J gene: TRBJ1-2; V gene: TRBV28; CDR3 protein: CASSLKGVQIDGYTF; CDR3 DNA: TGTGCCAGCAGTTTAAAAGGCGTCCAAATTGATGGCTACACCTTC
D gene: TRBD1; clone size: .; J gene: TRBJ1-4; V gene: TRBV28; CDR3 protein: CASRGGTGGNEKLFF; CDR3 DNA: TGTGCCAGCAGGGGGGGAACAGGGGGCAATGAAAAACTGTTTTTT
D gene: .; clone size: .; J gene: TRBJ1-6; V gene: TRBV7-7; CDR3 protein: CASSLNPNSPLHF; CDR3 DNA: TGTGCTAGCAGCTTAAATCCCAATTCACCCCTCCACTTT
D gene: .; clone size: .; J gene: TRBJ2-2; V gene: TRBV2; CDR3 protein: CASYRGDVHGELFF; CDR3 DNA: TGTGCCAGCTACCGAGGGGATGTACACGGGGAGCTGTTTTTT
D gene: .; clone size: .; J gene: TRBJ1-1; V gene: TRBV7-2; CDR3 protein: CASSLGRALNTEAFF; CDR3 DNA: TGTGCCAGCAGCTTAGGGAGGGCCCTGAACACTGAAGCTTTCTTT
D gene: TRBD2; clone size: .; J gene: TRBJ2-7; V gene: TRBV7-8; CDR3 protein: CASSPRPGTSGTYEQYF; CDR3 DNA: TGTGCCAGCAGTCCCCGGCCCGGGACTAGCGGAACCTACGAGCAGTACTTC
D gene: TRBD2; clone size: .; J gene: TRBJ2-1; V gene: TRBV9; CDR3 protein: CASSHSGGANEQFF; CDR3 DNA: TGTGCCAGCAGCCATAGCGGGGGGGCTAATGAGCAGTTCTTC
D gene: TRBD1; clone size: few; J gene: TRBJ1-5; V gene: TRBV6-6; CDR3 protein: CASSPGTANQPQHF; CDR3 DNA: TGTGCCAGCAGTCCGGGGACAGCCAATCAGCCCCAGCATTTT
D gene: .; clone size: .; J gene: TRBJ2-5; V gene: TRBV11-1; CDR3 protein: CASSQKRGTQETQYF; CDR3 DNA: TGTGCCAGCAGCCAGAAGAGGGGTACCCAAGAGACCCAGTACTTC
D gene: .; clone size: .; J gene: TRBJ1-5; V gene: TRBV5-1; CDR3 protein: CASSAGRPRRPIHSNQPQHF; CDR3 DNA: TGCGCCAGCAGCGCGGGTCGTCCGCGGCGCCCGATTCATAGCAATCAGCCCCAGCATTTT
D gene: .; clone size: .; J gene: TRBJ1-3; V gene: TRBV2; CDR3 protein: CASGLQVSGNTIYF; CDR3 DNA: TGTGCCAGCGGTTTACAGGTCTCTGGAAACACCATATATTTT
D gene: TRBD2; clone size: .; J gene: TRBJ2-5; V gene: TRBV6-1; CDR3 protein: CASSEAWVAGGPRAQYF; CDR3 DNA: TGTGCCAGCAGTGAAGCTTGGGTAGCGGGGGGCCCTAGGGCCCAGTACTTC